This is a list of T cell receptor beta chains from one sample in a study of blood T cell repertoires in COVID-19. Measured with immunoSEQ multiplex PCR; TCRdb has only the in-frame clones, and not every one. The table includes approximately 290,000 clones, 75% to 95% detected once. Sequenced input: PBMCs or T cells enriched from blood (not recorded which). The receptor source for this set is a woman aged 25 to 45 who had recovered from COVID-19. Each CDR3 is given with its conserved first and last residue. Fields, in order: D gene, J gene, CDR3 length, V gene, clone size, CDR3 protein, CDR3 DNA. The D gene is left open where the match is weak. Some rows mark clone size as missing; the rest say once, few, many or name a class of expanded clone.

d_gene: TRBD1; j_gene: TRBJ1-2; len: 17; v_gene: TRBV6-1; abundance: NA; CDR3aa: CASSEVLMTGFRDGYTF; CDR3nt: TGTGCCAGCAGTGAAGTATTAATGACAGGGTTTCGGGATGGCTACACCTTC
d_gene: NA; j_gene: TRBJ2-5; len: 13; v_gene: TRBV29-1; abundance: NA; CDR3aa: CSVAKGSQETQYF; CDR3nt: TGCAGCGTTGCGAAGGGGTCCCAAGAGACCCAGTACTTC
d_gene: TRBD2; j_gene: TRBJ2-4; len: 14; v_gene: TRBV28; abundance: NA; CDR3aa: CASSPLAGANIQYF; CDR3nt: TGTGCCAGCAGTCCACTAGCGGGGGCAAACATTCAGTACTTC
d_gene: NA; j_gene: TRBJ2-1; len: 14; v_gene: TRBV24-1; abundance: NA; CDR3aa: CATSVGYTYNEQFF; CDR3nt: TGTGCCACCAGTGTGGGCTATACATACAATGAGCAGTTCTTC
d_gene: NA; j_gene: TRBJ1-1; len: 15; v_gene: TRBV6-5; abundance: few; CDR3aa: CASRGQALLNTEAFF; CDR3nt: TGTGCCAGCAGGGGGCAGGCTCTTCTGAACACTGAAGCTTTCTTT
d_gene: NA; j_gene: TRBJ1-1; len: 13; v_gene: TRBV30; abundance: once; CDR3aa: CAWSKHENTEAFF; CDR3nt: TGTGCCTGGAGTAAACATGAGAACACTGAAGCTTTCTTT
d_gene: NA; j_gene: TRBJ2-1; len: 15; v_gene: TRBV28; abundance: NA; CDR3aa: CASSSLEFSYNEQFF; CDR3nt: TGTGCCAGCAGCTCCCTAGAGTTCTCCTACAATGAGCAGTTCTTC
d_gene: NA; j_gene: TRBJ1-1; len: 15; v_gene: TRBV5-4; abundance: NA; CDR3aa: CASSLELRGDTEAFF; CDR3nt: TGTGCCAGCAGCTTGGAGTTACGCGGTGACACTGAAGCTTTCTTT
d_gene: TRBD2; j_gene: TRBJ2-3; len: 18; v_gene: TRBV18; abundance: NA; CDR3aa: CASSHRLAGGYSTDTQYF; CDR3nt: TGTGCCAGCTCACATAGACTAGCGGGAGGGTACAGCACAGATACGCAGTATTTT
d_gene: TRBD1; j_gene: TRBJ2-3; len: 18; v_gene: TRBV27; abundance: NA; CDR3aa: CASSRIGQGALRTDTQYF; CDR3nt: TGTGCCAGCAGCAGAATCGGACAGGGGGCGCTGAGGACAGATACGCAGTATTTT
d_gene: NA; j_gene: TRBJ1-3; len: 16; v_gene: TRBV28; abundance: NA; CDR3aa: CASSLFGDVSGNTIYF; CDR3nt: TGTGCCAGCAGTTTATTCGGAGACGTCTCTGGAAACACCATATATTTT
d_gene: TRBD2; j_gene: TRBJ2-5; len: 16; v_gene: TRBV5-5; abundance: NA; CDR3aa: CASSSGTSYGQETQYF; CDR3nt: TGTGCCAGCAGTTCCGGGACTAGCTACGGGCAGGAGACCCAGTACTTC
d_gene: NA; j_gene: TRBJ1-4; len: 15; v_gene: TRBV2; abundance: NA; CDR3aa: CASRVAGTTNEKLFF; CDR3nt: TGTGCCAGCAGAGTCGCCGGGACAACTAATGAAAAACTGTTTTTT
d_gene: NA; j_gene: TRBJ2-3; len: 15; v_gene: TRBV18; abundance: NA; CDR3aa: CASSSSGRFIDTQYF; CDR3nt: TGTGCCAGCTCATCCTCGGGGAGGTTCATAGATACGCAGTATTTT
d_gene: TRBD2; j_gene: TRBJ2-1; len: 16; v_gene: TRBV27; abundance: once; CDR3aa: CASSFETSGRYNEQFF; CDR3nt: TGTGCCAGCAGTTTCGAGACTAGCGGGAGGTACAATGAGCAGTTCTTC
d_gene: TRBD2; j_gene: TRBJ2-7; len: 12; v_gene: TRBV30; abundance: NA; CDR3aa: CAWAGGSYEQYF; CDR3nt: TGTGCCTGGGCGGGAGGCTCCTACGAGCAGTACTTC
d_gene: TRBD2; j_gene: TRBJ2-1; len: 15; v_gene: TRBV18; abundance: NA; CDR3aa: CASSPGSGRVNEQFF; CDR3nt: TGTGCCAGCTCACCTGGAAGCGGGAGGGTGAATGAGCAGTTCTTC
d_gene: NA; j_gene: TRBJ2-1; len: 13; v_gene: TRBV30; abundance: NA; CDR3aa: CAWSVLQGGEQFF; CDR3nt: TGTGCCTGGAGTGTACTCCAGGGGGGTGAGCAGTTCTTC
d_gene: TRBD2; j_gene: TRBJ2-1; len: 15; v_gene: TRBV9; abundance: NA; CDR3aa: CASSVSGRELGEQFF; CDR3nt: TGTGCCAGCAGCGTATCTGGGCGGGAGTTGGGTGAGCAGTTCTTC
d_gene: TRBD2; j_gene: TRBJ2-1; len: 17; v_gene: TRBV28; abundance: NA; CDR3aa: CASSLLPSGSSYNEQFF; CDR3nt: TGTGCCAGCAGTTTATTGCCTAGCGGGAGTTCCTACAATGAGCAGTTCTTC
d_gene: TRBD1; j_gene: TRBJ2-2; len: 15; v_gene: TRBV7-6; abundance: NA; CDR3aa: CASSLGTGAPGELFF; CDR3nt: TGTGCCAGCAGCTTAGGGACAGGGGCCCCCGGGGAGCTGTTTTTT
d_gene: NA; j_gene: TRBJ1-2; len: 12; v_gene: TRBV7-2; abundance: NA; CDR3aa: CASSITGGGYTF; CDR3nt: TGTGCCAGCAGCATCACGGGGGGTGGCTACACCTTC
d_gene: TRBD2; j_gene: TRBJ2-7; len: 16; v_gene: TRBV4-1; abundance: NA; CDR3aa: CASSPRTSGSSYEQYF; CDR3nt: TGCGCCAGCAGCCCCCGGACTAGCGGGAGCTCCTACGAGCAGTACTTC
d_gene: NA; j_gene: TRBJ2-1; len: 14; v_gene: TRBV20-1; abundance: NA; CDR3aa: CSASSESSYNEQFF; CDR3nt: TGCAGTGCTAGTAGCGAGAGCTCCTACAATGAGCAGTTCTTC
d_gene: NA; j_gene: TRBJ1-2; len: 12; v_gene: TRBV28; abundance: NA; CDR3aa: CASGAIAYGYTF; CDR3nt: TGTGCCAGCGGGGCCATTGCATATGGCTACACCTTC
d_gene: TRBD1; j_gene: TRBJ1-3; len: 17; v_gene: TRBV7-8; abundance: few; CDR3aa: CASSLALETGAGNTIYF; CDR3nt: TGTGCCAGCAGCTTAGCCCTGGAGACAGGGGCTGGAAACACCATATATTTT
d_gene: NA; j_gene: TRBJ2-5; len: 14; v_gene: TRBV27; abundance: NA; CDR3aa: CASSLAGGQETQYF; CDR3nt: TGTGCCAGCAGTTTGGCTGGGGGGCAAGAGACCCAGTACTTC
d_gene: TRBD2; j_gene: TRBJ2-7; len: 18; v_gene: TRBV28; abundance: many; CDR3aa: CASITTPGLAGHSYEQYF; CDR3nt: TGTGCCAGCATTACGACGCCGGGACTAGCGGGCCACTCCTACGAGCAGTACTTC
d_gene: NA; j_gene: TRBJ2-3; len: 15; v_gene: TRBV9; abundance: NA; CDR3aa: CASSAHKMGADTQYF; CDR3nt: TGTGCCAGCAGCGCCCATAAAATGGGAGCAGATACGCAGTATTTT
d_gene: NA; j_gene: TRBJ2-5; len: 14; v_gene: TRBV6-2/TRBV6-3; abundance: NA; CDR3aa: CASSKRQFQETQYF; CDR3nt: TGTGCCAGCAGTAAACGACAGTTCCAAGAGACCCAGTACTTC
d_gene: TRBD1; j_gene: TRBJ1-5; len: 15; v_gene: TRBV28; abundance: once; CDR3aa: CASSPGTAGLKPQHF; CDR3nt: TGTGCCAGCAGCCCCGGGACAGCCGGTTTAAAGCCCCAGCATTTT
d_gene: NA; j_gene: TRBJ2-7; len: 13; v_gene: TRBV7-2; abundance: NA; CDR3aa: CASGGGYSYEQYF; CDR3nt: TGTGCCAGCGGAGGCGGATACTCCTACGAGCAGTACTTC
d_gene: NA; j_gene: TRBJ2-2; len: 18; v_gene: TRBV19; abundance: NA; CDR3aa: CASSIGWPSGENTGELFF; CDR3nt: TGTGCCAGTAGTATAGGATGGCCCAGCGGTGAAAACACCGGGGAGCTGTTTTTT